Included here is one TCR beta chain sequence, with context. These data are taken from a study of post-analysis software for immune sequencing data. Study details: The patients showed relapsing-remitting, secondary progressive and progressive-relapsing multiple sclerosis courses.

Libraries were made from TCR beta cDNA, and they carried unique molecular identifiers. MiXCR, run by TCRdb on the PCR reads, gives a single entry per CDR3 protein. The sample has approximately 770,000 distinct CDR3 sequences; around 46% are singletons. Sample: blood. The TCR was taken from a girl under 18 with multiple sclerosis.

The CDR3 spells CASSSPGTSGSATDTQYF. CDR3 in DNA: TGTGCCAGCAGCTCTCCCGGGACTAGCGGGAGTGCTACAGATACGCAGTATTTT. This chain uses TRBV7-9 with TRBJ2-3; TRBD2 matches 14 bases. The CDR3 is 18 amino acids. Germline CDR1 reads SEHNR; CDR2 reads FQNEAQ (reference sequence). Losses at the gene ends were 4 bases for V and 3 bases for J; bases not matched to a gene: 9.